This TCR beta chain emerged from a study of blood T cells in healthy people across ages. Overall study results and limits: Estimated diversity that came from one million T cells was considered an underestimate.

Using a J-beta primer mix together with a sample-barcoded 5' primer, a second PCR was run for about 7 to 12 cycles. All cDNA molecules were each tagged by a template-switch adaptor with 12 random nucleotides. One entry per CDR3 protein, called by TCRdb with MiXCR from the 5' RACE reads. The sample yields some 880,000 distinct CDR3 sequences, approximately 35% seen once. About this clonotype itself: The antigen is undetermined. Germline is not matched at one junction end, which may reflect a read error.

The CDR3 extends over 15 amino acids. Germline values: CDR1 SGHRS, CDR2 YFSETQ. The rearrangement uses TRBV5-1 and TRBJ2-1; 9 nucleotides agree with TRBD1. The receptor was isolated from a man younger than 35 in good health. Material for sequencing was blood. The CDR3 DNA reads TGCGCCAGCAGCTACTGGGACAGGGCCTACAGTGAGCAGTTCTTC. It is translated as CASSYWDRAYSEQFF.